This TCR beta chain emerged from a study of blood T cell repertoires in COVID-19 (dated by TCRdb to 2018 to 2021). Looking at the study overall: Samples from collaborators originated in the United States, Italy and Spain and spanned both the acute and convalescent phases of COVID-19. The prospective study material was composed of cDNA or gDNA derived from T cells, B-cell-depleted T cells, or PBMCs. Subjects who had been exposed to COVID-19, were actively infected with it, or had recovered from it provided the deeply sampled blood TCRbeta repertoires that made up the dataset. The repertoires were made available in a free public database intended to serve as a resource for research on the immune response to SARS-CoV-2. Samples came from the ongoing ImmuneRACE study (first 160 participants) plus 1,254 subjects from 6 global collaborators. The sample metadata nearly always contained a de-identified subject ID, COVID-19 status, age in years and sex. Where HLA class I and class II types were available, the types were taken from metadata supplied by the sample provider, not from assay-based typing. On the study overall, not on this receptor specifically: How much clinical and demographic metadata was included differed by source and by participant, and the metadata was provided uncurated.

The immunoSEQ Assay, a bias-controlled multiplex PCR, was used to amplify TCRbeta CDR3 regions from genomic DNA. On the authors' methods: The number of nucleated cells in each sample was estimated by amplification of reference gene primers within the assay. To quantify the absolute abundance of each unique TCRbeta CDR3 rearrangement, sequence reads were collapsed and filtered. For each sample, productive Simpson clonality was calculated as the square root of Simpson's diversity index across productive rearrangements. Held by TCRdb, this immuneACCESS table contains in-frame sequences only and omits some clones. Under half of the omission traces to an unresolved V gene where checked; the cause of the rest is unknown. D and trimming come from the DNA, and the V and J calls and clone size come from that table. The sample yields under 300,000 clones; approximately 81% were counted once. The biggest ten clones account for roughly 2.9% of the sample.

Details on this clone: Which antigen it targets is not known. Nothing much larger sits one base from this clone, and base qualities are not available.

V was cut back by 5 bases and J by 5 bases, leaving a gap of 7 bases between them. The CDR3 holds 12 amino acids from the cysteine to the phenylalanine. CDR3 DNA only is kept here, 36 bases in frame from base 1. CDR1 and CDR2 (SGDLS, YYNGEE) derive from the germline V gene. Whole blood was collected in K2EDTA tubes by collaborating institutions according to the institutions' own protocols. Collaborator samples were shipped for TCRbeta analysis as frozen whole blood, isolated PBMCs, or DNA extracted from either sample type. This clonotype originated in a woman between 55 and 75 years old with active or convalescent COVID-19. The sample taken for sequencing was peripheral blood. The V and J genes are TRBV9 and TRBJ2-2; no D gene call is confident. The DNA sequence follows: TGTGCCAGCAGAGAGGAGACCGGGGAGCTGTTTTTT. Its translation reads: CASREETGELFF.